The clone carrying this T cell receptor (beta chain) was counted a single time. These data are taken from a study of blood T cell repertoires in COVID-19. Study-level information: Samples came from the United States, Italy and Spain, spanning acute and convalescent COVID-19. The analysed material was cDNA or gDNA that came from T cells, B-cell-depleted T cells, or PBMCs.

Per the authors' pipeline: Amplifying reference gene primers gave estimates of nucleated cell counts. Profiling relied on immunoSEQ multiplex PCR, and the TCRdb table lists in-frame clones only, not all of them. Clonal size and the V and J genes are those of that table, whereas D and trimming came from the DNA. The top ten hold 16% of the sample, which has roughly 130,000 clones, about 86% seen once. The V gene end was trimmed by 0 bases and the J gene end by 4 bases; junction bases not matched to a gene: 5. The CDR3 sequence is 16 residues long. The germline V gene encodes CDR1 SGHRS and CDR2 YFSETQ.

The sample was peripheral blood. The clonotype comes from a woman between 50 and 59 years old with acute or convalescent COVID-19. This chain links TRBV5-1 with TRBJ1-2; 11 nucleotides agree with TRBD1. This chain's CDR3 is CASSLEGTGGSYGYTF. The CDR3 nucleotides are TGCGCCAGCAGCTTGGAAGGGACAGGGGGTTCCTATGGCTACACCTTC.